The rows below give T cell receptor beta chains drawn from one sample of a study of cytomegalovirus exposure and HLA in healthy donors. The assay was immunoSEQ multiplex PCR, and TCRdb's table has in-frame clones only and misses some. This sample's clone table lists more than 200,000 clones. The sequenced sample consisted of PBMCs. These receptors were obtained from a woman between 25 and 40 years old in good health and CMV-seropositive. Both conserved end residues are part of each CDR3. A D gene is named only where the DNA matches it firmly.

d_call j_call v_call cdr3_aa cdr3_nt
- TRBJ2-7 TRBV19 CASTADRESREQYF TGTGCCAGTACCGCGGACAGAGAGAGTAGGGAGCAGTACTTC
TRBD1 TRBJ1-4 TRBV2 CASLPGQGQGDEKLFF TGTGCCAGCTTGCCAGGACAGGGGCAAGGCGATGAAAAACTGTTTTTT
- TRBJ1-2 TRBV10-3 CAIHGANYGYTF TGTGCCATCCACGGGGCTAACTATGGCTACACCTTC
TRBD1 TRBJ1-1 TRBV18 CASSRQGGNTEAFF TGTGCCAGCTCACGACAGGGCGGGAACACTGAAGCTTTCTTT
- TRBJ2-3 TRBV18 CASSPALSDTQYF TGTGCCAGCTCACCAGCGCTCTCAGATACGCAGTATTTT
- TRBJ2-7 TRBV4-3 CASSQDRSGYEQYF TGCGCCAGCAGCCAAGATAGGTCCGGGTACGAGCAGTACTTC
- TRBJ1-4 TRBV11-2 CASRPRGGAGEKLFF TGTGCCAGCCGACCTAGGGGGGGCGCCGGGGAAAAACTGTTTTTT
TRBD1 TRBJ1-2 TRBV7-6 CASSSRDRVTF TGTGCCAGCAGCTCTCGGGACAGGGTTACCTTC
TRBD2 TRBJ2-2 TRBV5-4 CASSIGTSGGATGELFF TGTGCCAGCAGCATCGGGACTAGCGGGGGGGCGACCGGGGAGCTGTTTTTT
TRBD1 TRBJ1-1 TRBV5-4 CASSYPQGAIREAFF TGTGCCAGCAGCTACCCCCAGGGGGCCATTCGGGAAGCTTTCTTT
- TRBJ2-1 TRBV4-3 CASSQEPPASENDHEQFF TGCGCCAGCAGCCAAGAACCGCCAGCTAGCGAAAACGATCATGAGCAGTTCTTC
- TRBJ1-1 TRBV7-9 CASSLGHSSMNTEAFF TGTGCCAGCAGCTTAGGACACTCCAGCATGAACACTGAAGCTTTCTTT
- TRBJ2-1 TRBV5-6 CASSFARTFSDSYNEQFF TGTGCCAGCAGCTTTGCCCGAACCTTCAGCGACTCCTACAATGAGCAGTTCTTC
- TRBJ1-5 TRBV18 CASSPQDSLNQPQHF TGTGCCAGCTCACCACAGGACAGTCTCAATCAGCCCCAGCATTTT
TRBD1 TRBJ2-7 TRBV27 CASSSRDRGEQYF TGTGCCAGCAGTTCGCGGGACAGGGGCGAGCAGTACTTC
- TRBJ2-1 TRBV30 CAWSRGTHNEQFF TGTGCCTGGAGTAGAGGTACCCACAATGAGCAGTTCTTC
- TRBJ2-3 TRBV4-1 CASSQALKQGTSTDTQYF TGCGCCAGCAGCCAAGCCCTTAAGCAGGGCACTAGCACAGATACGCAGTATTTT
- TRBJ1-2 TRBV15 CATSRVETVYGYTF TGTGCCACCAGCAGAGTGGAGACAGTCTATGGCTACACCTTC
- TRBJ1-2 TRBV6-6 CASSYVTDYGYTF TGTGCCAGCAGTTACGTAACAGACTATGGCTACACCTTC
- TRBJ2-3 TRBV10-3 CAISGTGITDTQYF TGTGCCATCAGTGGGACGGGAATAACAGATACGCAGTATTTT
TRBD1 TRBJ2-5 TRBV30 CAWSRDREYF TGTGCCTGGAGCCGGGACAGAGAGTACTTC
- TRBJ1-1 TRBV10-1 CASRVSSGTEAFF TGCGCCAGCAGGGTCTCTTCGGGGACTGAAGCTTTCTTT
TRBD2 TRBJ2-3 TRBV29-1 CSSGLAGGADTQYF TGCAGCTCCGGACTGGCGGGAGGGGCAGATACGCAGTATTTT
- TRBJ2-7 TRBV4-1 CASSLGPGSSYEQYF TGCGCCAGCAGCCTTGGACCGGGGAGCTCCTACGAGCAGTACTTC
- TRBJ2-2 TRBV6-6 CASSYSRPSTGELFF TGTGCCAGCAGTTACTCGAGGCCTAGCACCGGGGAGCTGTTTTTT
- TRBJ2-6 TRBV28 CASRVGSGANVLTF TGTGCCAGCAGGGTCGGGTCTGGGGCCAACGTCCTGACTTTC
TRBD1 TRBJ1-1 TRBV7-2 CASSLTGRMNTEAFF TGTGCCAGCAGCTTGACAGGGAGGATGAACACTGAAGCTTTCTTT
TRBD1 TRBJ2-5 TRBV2 CASRRQGPETQYF TGTGCCAGCAGGAGACAGGGGCCGGAGACCCAGTACTTC
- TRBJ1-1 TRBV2 CASSAPQTVLYEAFF TGTGCCAGCAGTGCGCCTCAGACAGTACTGTATGAAGCTTTCTTT
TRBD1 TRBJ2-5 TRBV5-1 CASSLIPQGEETQYF TGCGCCAGCAGCTTAATACCACAGGGGGAAGAGACCCAGTACTTC
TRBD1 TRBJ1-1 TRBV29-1 CSVGDRERRGNTEAFF TGCAGCGTGGGGGACAGGGAACGGAGGGGGAACACTGAAGCTTTCTTT
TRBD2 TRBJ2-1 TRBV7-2 CASSHSPSGTGEQFF TGTGCCAGCAGCCACTCCCCTAGCGGGACCGGTGAGCAGTTCTTC
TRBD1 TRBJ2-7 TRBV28 CASSSQPGTGSSYEQYF TGTGCCAGCAGTTCTCAACCCGGGACAGGGAGCTCCTACGAGCAGTACTTC
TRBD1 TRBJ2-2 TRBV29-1 CSVNRDRNTGELFF TGCAGCGTCAACCGGGACAGGAACACCGGGGAGCTGTTTTTT
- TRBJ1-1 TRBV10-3 CATQAPATEAFF TGTGCCACACAGGCACCGGCTACTGAAGCTTTCTTT
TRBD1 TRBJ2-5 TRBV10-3 CAISGTGPRYF TGTGCCATCAGTGGGACAGGCCCTCGGTACTTC
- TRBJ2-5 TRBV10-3 CAIKDNQETQYF TGTGCCATCAAGGACAACCAAGAGACCCAGTACTTC
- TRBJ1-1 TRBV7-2 CASSLSFAGNTEAFF TGTGCCAGCAGCCTAAGTTTCGCAGGGAACACTGAAGCTTTCTTT
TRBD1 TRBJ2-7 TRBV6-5 CASSYWGQGDEQYF TGTGCCAGCAGTTACTGGGGACAGGGAGACGAGCAGTACTTC
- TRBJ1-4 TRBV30 CAWSDGTLNEKLFF TGTGCCTGGAGTGACGGGACATTAAATGAAAAACTGTTTTTT